This record concerns one TCR beta chain sequence. Nominal health characterized the donors when sampled, though unrecorded immune exposures were likely. The data were taken from a study of cytomegalovirus exposure and HLA in healthy donors. A multiplex PCR was run with 60 Vbeta primers and 13 Jbeta primers. The table came from immunoSEQ multiplex PCR; TCRdb's copy has only in-frame clones and leaves some out. There are roughly 80,000 clones in the sample; around 80% occur only once, and 9.5% to 13% lies in the top ten. Germline CDR1 is MNHEY and CDR2 is SMNVEV (reference sequence). The CDR3 is 16 residues long. V shed 6 bases, J shed 3 bases, and the junction held 7 bases outside the gene matches.

This chain connects TRBV27 to TRBJ1-6; 8 bases match TRBD1. Sample: PBMCs. The TCR sequence derives from a male donor in good health and CMV-seropositive. CDR3 nucleotide sequence: TGTGCCAGCAGACCGGACAGGGAAGGCTATAATTCACCCCTCCACTTT. As protein: CASRPDREGYNSPLHF.